Reported below is one T cell receptor (beta chain). Its antigen is unknown. The data stem from a study of a mutant IDH1 vaccine in newly diagnosed glioma. Overall study context: Of treated patients, 62.5% were men and about 40% women, averaging roughly 42 years. Radiotherapy, temozolomide, or both had been given previously, and both were given to most.

The table came from immunoSEQ multiplex PCR; TCRdb's copy has only in-frame clones and leaves some out. Here the sample spans 23,000 or so clones, 90% to 95% being singletons. Trimming took off 6 bases at V and 0 bases at J, with 6 bases between the two ends. The CDR3 is 13 residues long. Germline V gene data show CDR1 as SNHLY and CDR2 as FYNNEI. Study-wide findings and caveats: Alterations occurring in top peripheral T cell clonotypes seemed unrelated to pseudoprogression.

Time point here: baseline, week 1 (first vaccination visit). As for treatment: pre-vaccination baseline after standard-of-care therapy. Donor diagnoses consisted of new WHO grade 3 or 4 IDH1-mutant, ATRX-lost astrocytomas. The chain links TRBV2 to TRBJ1-5; D not resolved. This receptor was identified in a man younger than 40 with glioma. The sample consisted of PBMCs, taken from a glioma patient treated with radiotherapy, temozolomide or both. The CDR3 spells CASSRDSNQPQHF. DNA of the CDR3: TGTGCCAGCAGCCGGGATAGCAATCAGCCCCAGCATTTT. Variable domain in full (rest from reference TRBV2 and TRBJ1-5): EPEVTQTPSHQVTQMGQEVILRCVPISNHLYFYWYRQILGQKVEFLVSFYNNEISEKSEIFDDQFSVERPDGSNFTLKIRSTKLEDSAMYFCASSRDSNQPQHFGDGTRLSIL.